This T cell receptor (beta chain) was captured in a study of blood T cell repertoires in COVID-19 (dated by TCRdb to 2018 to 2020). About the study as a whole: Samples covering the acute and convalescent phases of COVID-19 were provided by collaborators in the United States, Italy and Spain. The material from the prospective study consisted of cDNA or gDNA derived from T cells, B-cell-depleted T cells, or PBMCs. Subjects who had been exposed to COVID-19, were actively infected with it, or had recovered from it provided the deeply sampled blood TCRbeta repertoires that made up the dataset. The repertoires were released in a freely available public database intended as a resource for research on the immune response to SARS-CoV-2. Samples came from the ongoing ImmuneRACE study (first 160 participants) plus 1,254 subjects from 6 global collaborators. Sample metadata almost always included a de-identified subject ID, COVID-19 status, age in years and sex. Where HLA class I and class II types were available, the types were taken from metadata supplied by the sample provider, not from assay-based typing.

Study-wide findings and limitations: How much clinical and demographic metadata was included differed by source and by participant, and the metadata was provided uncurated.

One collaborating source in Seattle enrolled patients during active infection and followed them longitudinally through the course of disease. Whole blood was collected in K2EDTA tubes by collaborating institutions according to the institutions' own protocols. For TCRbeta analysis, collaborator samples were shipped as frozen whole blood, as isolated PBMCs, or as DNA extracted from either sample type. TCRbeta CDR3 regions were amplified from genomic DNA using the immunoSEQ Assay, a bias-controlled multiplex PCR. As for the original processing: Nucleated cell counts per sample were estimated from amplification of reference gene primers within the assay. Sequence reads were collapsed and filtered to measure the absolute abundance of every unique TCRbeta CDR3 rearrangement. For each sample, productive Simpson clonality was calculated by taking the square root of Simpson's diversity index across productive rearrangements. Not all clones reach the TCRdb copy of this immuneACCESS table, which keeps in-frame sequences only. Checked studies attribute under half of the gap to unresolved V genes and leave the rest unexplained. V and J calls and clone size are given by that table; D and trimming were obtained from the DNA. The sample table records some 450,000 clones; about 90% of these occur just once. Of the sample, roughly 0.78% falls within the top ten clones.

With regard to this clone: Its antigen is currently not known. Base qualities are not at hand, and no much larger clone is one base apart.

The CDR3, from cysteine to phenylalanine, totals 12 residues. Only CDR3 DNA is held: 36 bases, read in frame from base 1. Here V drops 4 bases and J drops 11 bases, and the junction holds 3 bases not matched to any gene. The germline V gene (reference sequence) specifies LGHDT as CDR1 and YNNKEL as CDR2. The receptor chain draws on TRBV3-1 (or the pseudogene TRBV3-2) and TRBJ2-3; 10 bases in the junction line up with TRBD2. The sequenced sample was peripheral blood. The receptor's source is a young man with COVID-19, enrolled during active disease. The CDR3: CASSPASGGQYF. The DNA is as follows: TGTGCCAGCAGCCCGGCTAGCGGGGGGCAGTATTTT.